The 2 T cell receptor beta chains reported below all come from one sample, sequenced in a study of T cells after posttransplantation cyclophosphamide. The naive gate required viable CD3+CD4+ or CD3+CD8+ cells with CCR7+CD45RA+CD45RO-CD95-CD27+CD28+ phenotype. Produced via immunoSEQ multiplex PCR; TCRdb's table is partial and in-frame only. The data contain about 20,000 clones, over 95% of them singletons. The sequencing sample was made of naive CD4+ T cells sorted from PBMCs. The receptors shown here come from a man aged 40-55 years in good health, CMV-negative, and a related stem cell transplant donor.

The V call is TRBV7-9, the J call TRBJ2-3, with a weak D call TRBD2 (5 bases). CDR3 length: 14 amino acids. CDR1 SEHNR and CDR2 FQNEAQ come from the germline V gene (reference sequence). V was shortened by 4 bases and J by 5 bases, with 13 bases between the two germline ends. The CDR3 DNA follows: TGTGCCAGCAGCTACCGTGGAGGAATAGATACGCAGTATTTT. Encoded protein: CASSYRGGIDTQYF.

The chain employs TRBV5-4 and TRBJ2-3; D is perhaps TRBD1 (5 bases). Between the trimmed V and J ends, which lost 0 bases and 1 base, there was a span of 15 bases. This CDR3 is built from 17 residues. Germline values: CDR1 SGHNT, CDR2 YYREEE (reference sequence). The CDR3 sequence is CASSLGGAAPGTDTQYF. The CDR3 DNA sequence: TGTGCCAGCAGCTTGGGTGGGGCCGCTCCGGGCACAGATACGCAGTATTTT.